The clone carrying this T cell receptor (beta chain) has a single count. The data originate from a study of shared clonotypes between healthy human individuals. Recent acute infections and vaccinations were absent in the healthy HIV-negative adult donors. The donor cohort consisted entirely of Caucasian adults residing in Nashville, Tennessee. With unsorted samples, genomic DNA was obtained from about 90 million PBMCs. Researchers sequenced unsorted PBMC DNA using ten immunoSEQ deep assay plates. Profiling relied on immunoSEQ multiplex PCR, and the TCRdb table lists in-frame clones only, not all of them. The repertoire holds hundreds of thousands of clones, with roughly 79% as singletons. Input material: PBMCs. The receptor comes from a woman between 40 and 50 years old in good health. Some clones in this sample may be carry-over from other donors' samples.

The CDR3 spells CASSNGLAGYSYNEQFF. Written as DNA, the CDR3 is TGTGCCAGCAGCAACGGACTAGCGGGATATTCCTACAATGAGCAGTTCTTC. The chain has TRBV14 and TRBJ2-1; 12 nucleotides align to TRBD2. The CDR3 covers 17 residues. Germline V gene data show CDR1 as SGHDN and CDR2 as FVKESK. After removal of 5 bases from V and 1 base from J, the junction contained 6 bases not matched to a gene.